This TCR beta chain is drawn from a study of identical twins. Study-wide results and limits: Because invariant MAIT and iNKT cells could be present, zero-insertion analyses could be partly confounded.

The CDR3 runs to 15 residues. Germline CDR1 MNHEY, CDR2 SMNVEV (reference sequence). Losses at the gene ends were 4 bases for V and 1 base for J; bases not matched to a gene: 4. Unique molecular identifiers were in the cDNA, with template-switch universal primer binding. In TCRdb, the 5' RACE reads were re-called with MiXCR into one record per CDR3 protein. Here the sample spans more than 1.5 million distinct CDR3 sequences, under 35% being singletons. A word on this clonotype: Its antigen is still unknown.

Input material: cord blood. The TCR originated in a newborn girl in good health. The gene calls are TRBV27 and TRBJ2-3, with TRBD2 identical over 8 bases. This CDR3 reads CASSSFSGGTDTQYF. DNA for the CDR3: TGTGCCAGCAGTTCCTTTAGCGGGGGCACAGATACGCAGTATTTT.